Below, one TCR beta chain is given with its context. The sample belongs to a study of T cell changes during pregnancy in multiple sclerosis. The CDR3 has 13 amino acids. Germline-derived CDR1 and CDR2 are LGHNA and YSLEER. V gave up 4 bases and J gave up 4 bases, with 8 bases separating them. Sequenced by immunoSEQ multiplex PCR; TCRdb stores in-frame clones only, minus some. The sample includes more than 65,000 clones, roughly 92% of them seen just once. The V call is TRBV4-3, the J call TRBJ2-1; D possibly corresponds to TRBD1 (6 bases). The specimen was peripheral blood, collected in the first trimester of pregnancy. The source of this sequence is a female donor with multiple sclerosis, enrolled in a pregnancy study. CDR3 sequence reads: CASSRDRYNEQFF. The CDR3 region has the DNA TGCGCCAGCAGCCGAGACAGGTACAATGAGCAGTTCTTC.